The 29 T cell receptor beta chains reported below all come from one sample, sequenced in a study of metastatic and nonmetastatic thyroid tumors. Thyroid surgery took place with no prior treatment in any patient. MiXCR re-clonotyped the PCR reads for TCRdb. The data contain around 18,000 clones, under 30% of them singletons. Sequencing used tumor tissue. The origin of the receptors is a female donor with papillary thyroid cancer or a benign thyroid nodule (not recorded which). Some clones in this sample may be carry-over from other donors' samples.

This clone came up a few times. The chain employs TRBV25-1 and TRBJ2-5, with TRBD1 matching over 9 bases. This CDR3 comprises 15 residues. Germline V CDR1 and CDR2: MGHDK, SYGVNS. Trimming at V came to 3 bases and at J to 5 bases, leaving 7 bases not matched to a gene. The CDR3 reads CASSDDRTGEETQYF. DNA of the CDR3: TGTGCCAGCAGTGATGACAGGACAGGGGAGGAGACCCAGTACTTC.

By share, this clone ranks as medium-sized. The chain couples TRBV2 to TRBJ1-1, with D possibly being TRBD1 (6 bases). V lost 7 bases to trimming and J lost 4 bases, with 19 bases between them. The CDR3 has 15 amino acids. Germline-derived CDR1 and CDR2 are SNHLY and FYNNEI. CDR3 sequence reads: CASTFAGAGGTEAFF. Here the CDR3 DNA reads TGTGCCAGCACTTTTGCAGGGGCAGGAGGCACTGAAGCTTTCTTT.

This chain joins TRBV6-1 and TRBJ2-7; possible D gene TRBD2, 6 bases. The germline CDR1 and CDR2 sequences are MNHNS and SASEGT. This CDR3 spans 14 amino acids. Trimming shortened V by 2 bases and J by 3 bases, and 11 bases separated the two germline ends. CDR3 bases: TGTGCCAGCAGTGAACACGGGAGTAACTACGAGCAGTACTTC. It yields the protein CASSEHGSNYEQYF.

V and J are TRBV11-2 and TRBJ2-5, with 12 nucleotides matching TRBD2. V gave up 5 bases and J gave up 0 bases; unmatched junction bases: 10. This CDR3 is built from 18 residues. Germline CDR1 reads SGHAT; CDR2 reads FQNNGV. CDR3 region: CASSGGLAGGTYQETQYF. In nucleotides, the CDR3 is TGTGCCAGCAGCGGTGGGCTAGCGGGGGGGACGTACCAAGAGACCCAGTACTTC.

In this sample, this clone turned up many times. The chain carries TRBV5-4 and TRBJ2-1; D unresolved. The length of the CDR3 is 12 residues. Per the germline V gene, CDR1 is SGHNT and CDR2 is YYREEE (reference sequence). V dropped 4 bases and J dropped 10 bases, with 12 bases sitting between them. As DNA, the CDR3 is TGTGCCAGCAGCCCTGGCAAAGGAGAGCAGTTCTTC. Amino acid sequence: CASSPGKGEQFF.

This clone has just a few counts. The chain links TRBV27 to TRBJ1-2; 7 bases map to TRBD1. The CDR3 loop spans 13 amino acids. The junction had 7 bases not matched to a gene; V was cut back by 8 bases and J by 4 bases. In germline, CDR1 is MNHEY, CDR2 SMNVEV (reference sequence). This chain's CDR3 is CASAPNRGYGYTF. The CDR3 DNA follows: TGTGCCAGCGCCCCGAACAGGGGCTATGGCTACACCTTC.

This clone occurred a few times. The V gene is TRBV12-3 or TRBV12-4, the J gene TRBJ1-1; possibly TRBD1 for D (5 bases). The CDR3 is 17 residues long. V lost 2 bases to trimming and J lost 1 base, with 17 bases between them. CDR3: CASSLMGQGRTNTEAFF. DNA of the CDR3: TGTGCCAGCAGTTTAATGGGGCAGGGAAGGACGAACACTGAAGCTTTCTTT.

This clone was seen many times. The CDR3 here is CASRKRQGDSPETQYF. CDR3 in DNA: TGTGCCAGTAGGAAGAGACAGGGAGACTCGCCAGAGACCCAGTACTTC. V is TRBV19 and J is TRBJ2-5; 7 bases fit TRBD1. This CDR3 has 16 residues. Germline V lookup: CDR1 LNHDA, CDR2 SQIVND (reference sequence). V lost 6 bases, J lost 4 bases, and 14 bases stayed unmatched.

The gene calls are TRBV5-1 and TRBJ2-1; TRBD2 might be the D (5 bases). V lost 4 bases and J 0 bases, leaving 8 bases between the germline ends. CDR1 and CDR2 (germline): SGHRS, YFSETQ. The CDR3 is 14 amino acids. CDR3 sequence: CASSRAGSYNEQFF. DNA of the CDR3: TGCGCCAGCAGCCGGGCGGGCTCCTACAATGAGCAGTTCTTC. Full variable domain (rest looked up from reference TRBV5-1 and TRBJ2-1): KAGVTQTPRYLIKTRGQQVTLSCSPISGHRSVSWYQQTPGQGLQFLFEYFSETQRNKGNFPGRFSGRQFSNSRSEMNVSTLELGDSALYLCASSRAGSYNEQFFGPGTRLTVL.

This rearrangement joins TRBV7-3 to TRBJ2-2; TRBD1 matches 10 bases. V trimming: 5 bases; J trimming: 2 bases; junction bases outside the gene matches: 2. Germline assignment: CDR1 SGHTA and CDR2 FQGTGA. The CDR3 has 15 residues. The CDR3 nucleotides are TGTGCCAGCAGCCGGACAGGGGGAAACACCGGGGAGCTGTTTTTT. Its translation: CASSRTGGNTGELFF.

This clone was recorded at least ten times. The chain joins TRBV4-2 to TRBJ1-1; possibly TRBD1 for D (5 bases). The CDR3 loop spans 16 amino acids. Between the trimmed V and J ends, which lost 0 bases and 5 bases, there was a span of 16 bases. CDR1 is LGHNA and CDR2 is YNFKEQ in the germline V gene. The CDR3 DNA sequence: TGTGCCAGCAGCCAAGATTCGGGGCGGGGGAGGACTGAAGCTTTCTTT. Translation: CASSQDSGRGRTEAFF.

This clone qualifies as medium-sized. The chain is built from TRBV5-1 and TRBJ1-2; D may be TRBD1 (5 bases). The CDR3 length is 14 residues. Looked up from germline, CDR1 is SGHRS and CDR2 is YFSETQ. Between the trimmed V and J ends, which lost 6 bases and 2 bases, there was a span of 14 bases. The CDR3 sequence: CASTPQEGNYGYTF. The CDR3 coding sequence is TGCGCCAGCACCCCTCAGGAGGGGAACTATGGCTACACCTTC.

This clone is deemed medium-sized. One base away lies a much larger clone, so this may be a sequencing read error. The chain combines TRBV19 with TRBJ2-7, with D possibly being TRBD2 (6 bases). V was clipped by 4 bases and J by 2 bases, with 12 bases between them. Germline CDR1 LNHDA, CDR2 SQIVND (reference sequence). This CDR3 spans 14 amino acids. The CDR3, as DNA: TGTGCCAGTAGTACCCAAACGGGAGCCTACGAGCAGTACTTC. Amino acids: CASSTQTGAYEQYF.

This clone is deemed medium-sized. The chain links TRBV6-1 to TRBJ2-3; 11 nucleotides align to TRBD1. The V and J ends lost 6 bases and 3 bases, in that order; junction bases with no gene match: 5. Germline values: CDR1 MNHNS, CDR2 SASEGT. The CDR3 is made up of 15 amino acids. DNA for the CDR3: TGTGCCAGCAGAGCCGGGACAGGGGGTACAGATACGCAGTATTTT. Translating gives CASRAGTGGTDTQYF.

The gene calls are TRBV30 and TRBJ2-7; D ambiguous. V was clipped by 2 bases and J by 4 bases, with 12 bases between them. The CDR3 totals 13 residues. Per germline, CDR1 GTSNPN and CDR2 SVGIG (reference sequence). The CDR3 loop reads CAWSRDIAYEQYF. Here the CDR3 DNA reads TGTGCCTGGAGTCGTGACATAGCATACGAGCAGTACTTC.

This clone was counted a single time. The V gene is TRBV11-2, the J gene TRBJ2-2; 7 bases align to TRBD2. The CDR3 is 16 amino acids. CDR1 and CDR2 from the germline V gene are SGHAT and FQNNGV. The ends lost 1 base at V and 0 bases at J; junction bases unmatched: 2. In DNA form, the CDR3 reads TGTGCCAGCAGCTTAGGGAGCGGGACGAACACCGGGGAGCTGTTTTTT. This codes for CASSLGSGTNTGELFF.

This clone was recorded once. V and J are TRBV11-2 and TRBJ1-6, with D tentatively TRBD1 (5 bases). This CDR3 is built from 15 residues. The V and J ends lost 0 bases and 8 bases respectively, with 11 bases between them. Germline lookup yields CDR1 SGHAT and CDR2 FQNNGV. CDR3 protein: CASSLDLGRDSPLHF. The CDR3 bases are TGTGCCAGCAGCTTAGATCTGGGCAGGGATTCACCCCTCCACTTT.

By sample fraction, this clone is medium-sized. The chain uses TRBV7-8 and TRBJ1-2, with 9 bases identical to TRBD1. The CDR3 is made up of 19 amino acids. V lost 5 bases, J lost 4 bases, and 20 bases stayed unmatched. CDR1 is SGHVS, CDR2 FQNEAQ, per germline. For the CDR3, the DNA is TGTGCCAGCAGCCCAACCGCAGGGACAGGGCCTGGAAGGAGCTATGGCTACACCTTC. Translation gives CASSPTAGTGPGRSYGYTF.

This clone occurred many times. The chain is built from TRBV20-1 and TRBJ2-3, with 7 bases that match TRBD2. There are 16 residues in the CDR3. Germline V gives CDR1 DFQATT, CDR2 SNEGSKA (reference sequence). J gave up 2 bases and V 6 bases, and 14 bases lay outside the gene matches. This CDR3 reads CSATPGKRDYTDTQYF. CDR3 in DNA: TGCAGTGCCACTCCGGGCAAGCGGGACTACACAGATACGCAGTATTTT.

This clone is medium-sized. The chain combines TRBV20-1 with TRBJ1-2; TRBD1 is a possible D gene (6 bases). This CDR3 contains 16 residues. Germline values: CDR1 DFQATT, CDR2 SNEGSKA (reference sequence). With 3 bases removed from V and 6 bases from J, the gap between germline ends came to 23 bases. CDR3 bases: TGCAGTGCTAGTTCTTCAGGGGAGGTTACATCGGATGGCTACACCTTC. Protein sequence: CSASSSGEVTSDGYTF.

V and J are TRBV5-1 and TRBJ2-3; D is ambiguous. The V end was cut by 0 bases, the J end by 2 bases, with 4 bases between. This CDR3 is 13 amino acids long. CDR1 is SGHRS and CDR2 is YFSETQ in the germline V gene. The CDR3 spells CASSLVPTDTQYF. The CDR3 nucleotides read TGCGCCAGCAGCTTGGTACCCACAGATACGCAGTATTTT.

This chain connects TRBV24-1 to TRBJ2-3; 7 nucleotides line up with TRBD2. V dropped 0 bases and J dropped 4; count of bases not matched to a gene: 9. The CDR3 totals 17 residues. Germline CDR1 and CDR2: KGHDR and SFDVKD. DNA of the CDR3: TGTGCCACCAGTGATTTGCTGGCGGGAGACGGTCCAGATACGCAGTATTTT. Encoded protein: CATSDLLAGDGPDTQYF.

This clone has more than one count but fewer than ten. The chain uses TRBV28 and TRBJ2-7, with a weak D call TRBD1 (5 bases). The CDR3 is 13 residues long. Germline loops: CDR1 MDHEN, CDR2 SYDVKM. V was trimmed by 4 bases and J by 3 bases, leaving 10 bases between them. The CDR3 region is CASSSLDSYEQYF. CDR3 in DNA: TGTGCCAGCAGTTCCCTCGACAGCTACGAGCAGTACTTC.

The chain has TRBV6-1 and TRBJ2-3; weak D call: TRBD2 (7 bases). This CDR3 has 14 amino acids. Germline CDR1 reads MNHNS; CDR2 reads SASEGT. V dropped 1 base and J dropped 4 bases, with 9 bases sitting between them. The CDR3 bases are TGTGCCAGCAGTGAAGGGGGGGGCGCAGATACGCAGTATTTT. This encodes CASSEGGGADTQYF.

This clone was recorded many times. CDR3: CASRGWTKKNTEAFF. The DNA for the CDR3 is TGCGCCAGCAGGGGGTGGACAAAAAAGAACACTGAAGCTTTCTTT. The chain links TRBV10-1 to TRBJ1-1; D perhaps matches TRBD1 (5 bases). The V gene lost 6 bases and the J gene lost 1 base, with 15 bases spanning the gap. CDR3 length: 15 amino acids. The germline V gene encodes CDR1 WNHNN and CDR2 SYGVQD (reference sequence).

V gene TRBV2 combines with J gene TRBJ2-7; D uncertain. Germline CDR1 SNHLY, CDR2 FYNNEI. The CDR3 extends over 13 amino acids. Trimming shortened V by 2 bases and J by 7 bases, and 12 bases separated the two germline ends. In DNA, the CDR3 is TGTGCCAGCAGTGAATACAGCCCCTGGGAGCAGTACTTC. This translates into CASSEYSPWEQYF. The entire variable domain, with the rest obtained from reference TRBV2 and TRBJ2-7, is as follows: EPEVTQTPSHQVTQMGQEVILRCVPISNHLYFYWYRQILGQKVEFLVSFYNNEISEKSEIFDDQFSVERPDGSNFTLKIRSTKLEDSAMYFCASSEYSPWEQYFGPGTRLTVT.

The genes are TRBV30 and TRBJ1-3; D gene unclear. CDR1 GTSNPN and CDR2 SVGIG come from the germline V gene (reference sequence). Deletions cut 0 bases from V and 3 bases from J, with 9 bases between. CDR3 length: 14 residues. The CDR3 reads CAWSVRGGGNTIYF. The CDR3, as DNA: TGTGCCTGGAGTGTGCGGGGTGGTGGAAACACCATATATTTT.

The chain couples TRBV5-1 to TRBJ2-2; 7 positions match TRBD1. This CDR3 spans 16 amino acids. Trimming took 2 bases from V and 4 from J; bases not matched to a gene: 8. Germline V lookup: CDR1 SGHRS, CDR2 YFSETQ. As DNA, the CDR3 is TGCGCCAGCAGCTTTTCCCAGGGGGTAGGCACCGGGGAGCTGTTTTTT. Translated: CASSFSQGVGTGELFF.

By frequency in the sample, this clone is medium-sized (0.01 to 0.1%). The CDR3 region is CASSGTGLNEKLFF. The DNA of the CDR3 is TGTGCCAGCAGCGGGACAGGCCTGAATGAAAAACTGTTTTTT. V and J are TRBV9 and TRBJ1-4; the match to TRBD1 covers 7 bases. CDR1 and CDR2 from the germline V gene are SGDLS and YYNGEE. The CDR3 has 14 amino acids. Unmatched junction bases numbered 4, after V lost 3 bases and J lost 5 bases.